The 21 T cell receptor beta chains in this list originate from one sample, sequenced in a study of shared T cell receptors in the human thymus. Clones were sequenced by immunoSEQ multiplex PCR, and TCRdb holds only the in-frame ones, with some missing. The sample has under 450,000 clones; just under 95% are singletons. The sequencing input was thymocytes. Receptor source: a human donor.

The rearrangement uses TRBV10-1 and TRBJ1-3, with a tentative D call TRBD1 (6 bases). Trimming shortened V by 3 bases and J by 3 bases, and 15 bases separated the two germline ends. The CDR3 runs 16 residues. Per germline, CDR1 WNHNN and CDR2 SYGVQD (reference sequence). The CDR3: CASSDPQGYFGNTIYF. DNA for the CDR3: TGCGCCAGCAGTGATCCTCAGGGGTATTTTGGAAACACCATATATTTT.

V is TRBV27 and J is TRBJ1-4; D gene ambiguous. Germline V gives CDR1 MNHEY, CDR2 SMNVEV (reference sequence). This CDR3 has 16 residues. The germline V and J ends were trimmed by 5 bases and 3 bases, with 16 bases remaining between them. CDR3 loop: CASSGHLAKSNEKLFF. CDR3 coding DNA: TGTGCCAGCAGTGGGCACCTCGCGAAATCTAATGAAAAACTGTTTTTT.

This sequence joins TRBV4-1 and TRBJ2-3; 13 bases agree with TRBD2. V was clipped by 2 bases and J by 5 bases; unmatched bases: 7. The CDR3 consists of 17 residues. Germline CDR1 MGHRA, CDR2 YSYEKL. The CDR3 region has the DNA TGCGCCAGCAGCCAATTCTTCTGGACTAGCGGGAGAGATACGCAGTATTTT. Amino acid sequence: CASSQFFWTSGRDTQYF.

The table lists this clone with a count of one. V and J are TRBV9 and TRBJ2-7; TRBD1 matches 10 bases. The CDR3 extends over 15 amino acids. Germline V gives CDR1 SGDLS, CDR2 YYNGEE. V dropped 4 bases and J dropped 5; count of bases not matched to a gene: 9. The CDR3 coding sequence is TGTGCCAGCAGCTCAAGGGACAGGGGAGAGAACGAGCAGTACTTC. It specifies CASSSRDRGENEQYF.

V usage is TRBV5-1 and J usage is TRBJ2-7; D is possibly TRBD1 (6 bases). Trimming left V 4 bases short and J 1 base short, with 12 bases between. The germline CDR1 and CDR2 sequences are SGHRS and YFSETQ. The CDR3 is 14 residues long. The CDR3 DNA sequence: TGCGCCAGCAGCGGTCGCAGGGGTTCCTACGAGCAGTACTTC. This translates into CASSGRRGSYEQYF.

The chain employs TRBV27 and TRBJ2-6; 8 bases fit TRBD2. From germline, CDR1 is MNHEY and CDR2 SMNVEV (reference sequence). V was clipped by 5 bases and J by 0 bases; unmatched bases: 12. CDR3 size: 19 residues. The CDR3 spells CASSPERERPGSGANVLTF. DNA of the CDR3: TGTGCCAGCAGTCCGGAGCGGGAGAGACCGGGCTCTGGGGCCAACGTCCTGACTTTC.

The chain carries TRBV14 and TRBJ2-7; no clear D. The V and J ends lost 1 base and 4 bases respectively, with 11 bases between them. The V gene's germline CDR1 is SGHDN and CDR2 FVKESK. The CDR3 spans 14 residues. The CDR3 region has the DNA TGTGCCAGCAGCCAAGGGGTCCCCAGTTACGAGCAGTACTTC. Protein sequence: CASSQGVPSYEQYF.

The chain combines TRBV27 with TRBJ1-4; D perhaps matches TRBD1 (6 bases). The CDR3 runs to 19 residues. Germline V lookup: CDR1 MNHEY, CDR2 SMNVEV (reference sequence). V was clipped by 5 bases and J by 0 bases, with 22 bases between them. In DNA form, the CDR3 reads TGTGCCAGCAGTCCACTAGGGACACCTGAGAGGGCAACTAATGAAAAACTGTTTTTT. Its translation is CASSPLGTPERATNEKLFF.

CDR3 loop: CATPGVAVGGSGANVLTF. For the CDR3, the DNA is TGTGCCACCCCCGGGGTTGCTGTAGGTGGCTCTGGGGCCAACGTCCTGACTTTC. This sequence joins TRBV27 and TRBJ2-6; TRBD2 might be the D (5 bases). The germline V and J ends were trimmed by 10 bases and 0 bases, with 22 bases remaining between them. The CDR3 covers 18 residues. Germline V CDR1 and CDR2: MNHEY, SMNVEV (reference sequence).

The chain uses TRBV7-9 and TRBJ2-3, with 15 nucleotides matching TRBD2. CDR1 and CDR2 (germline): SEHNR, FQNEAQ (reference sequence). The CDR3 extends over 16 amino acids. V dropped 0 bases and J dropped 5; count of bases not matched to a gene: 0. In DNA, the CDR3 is TGTGCCAGCAGCTTAGCGGGACTAGCGGGAGGAGATACGCAGTATTTT. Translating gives CASSLAGLAGGDTQYF.

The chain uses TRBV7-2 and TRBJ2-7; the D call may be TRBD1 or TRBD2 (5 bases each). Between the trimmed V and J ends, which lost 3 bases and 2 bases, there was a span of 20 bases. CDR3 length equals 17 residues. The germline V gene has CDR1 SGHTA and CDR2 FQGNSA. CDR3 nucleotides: TGTGCCAGCAGCTTGAGCAGGGCAGGGACGGGAACCTACGAGCAGTACTTC. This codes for CASSLSRAGTGTYEQYF.

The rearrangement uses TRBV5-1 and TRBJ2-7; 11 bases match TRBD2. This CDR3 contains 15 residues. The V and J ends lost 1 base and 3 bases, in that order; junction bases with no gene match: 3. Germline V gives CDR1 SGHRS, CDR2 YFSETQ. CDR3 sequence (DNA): TGCGCCAGCAGCTTGTTAGGACTAGCGGGCTACGAGCAGTACTTC. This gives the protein CASSLLGLAGYEQYF.

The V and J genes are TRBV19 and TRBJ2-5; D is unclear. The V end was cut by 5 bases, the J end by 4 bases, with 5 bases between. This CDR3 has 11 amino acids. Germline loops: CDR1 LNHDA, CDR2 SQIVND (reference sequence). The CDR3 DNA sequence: TGTGCCAGTAGTCCGCGAGAGACCCAGTACTTC. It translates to CASSPRETQYF.

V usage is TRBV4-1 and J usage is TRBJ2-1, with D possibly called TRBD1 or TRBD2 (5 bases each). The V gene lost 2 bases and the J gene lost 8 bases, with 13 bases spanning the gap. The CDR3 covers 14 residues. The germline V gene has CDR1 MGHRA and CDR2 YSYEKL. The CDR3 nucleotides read TGCGCCAGCAGCCAACCTGACCGGGGCGATGAGCAGTTCTTC. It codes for CASSQPDRGDEQFF.

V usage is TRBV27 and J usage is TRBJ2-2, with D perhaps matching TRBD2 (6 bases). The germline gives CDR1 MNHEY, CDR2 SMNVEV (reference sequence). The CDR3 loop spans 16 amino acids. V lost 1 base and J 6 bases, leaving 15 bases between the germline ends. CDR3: CASSLLGGTPPGELFF. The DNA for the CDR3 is TGTGCCAGCAGTTTATTAGGCGGGACCCCCCCCGGGGAGCTGTTTTTT.

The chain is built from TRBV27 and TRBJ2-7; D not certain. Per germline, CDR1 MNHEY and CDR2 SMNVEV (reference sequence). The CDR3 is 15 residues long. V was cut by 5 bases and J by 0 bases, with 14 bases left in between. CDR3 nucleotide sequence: TGTGCCAGCAGTAAAAGAAGGTTCAGCTCCTACGAGCAGTACTTC. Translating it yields CASSKRRFSSYEQYF.

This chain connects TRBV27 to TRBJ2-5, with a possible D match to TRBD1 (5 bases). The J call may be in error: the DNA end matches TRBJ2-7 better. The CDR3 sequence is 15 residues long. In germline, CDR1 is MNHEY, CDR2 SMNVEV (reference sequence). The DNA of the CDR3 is TGTGCCAGCAGTACTCACAGGTTCAGGGCCTACGAGCAGTACTTC. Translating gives CASSTHRFRAYEQYF.

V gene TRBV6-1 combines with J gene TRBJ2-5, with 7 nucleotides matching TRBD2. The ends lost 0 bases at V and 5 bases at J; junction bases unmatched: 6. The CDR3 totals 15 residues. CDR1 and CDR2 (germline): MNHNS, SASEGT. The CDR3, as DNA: TGTGCCAGCAGTGAAGCTGCTAGCGGAGGGGAGACCCAGTACTTC. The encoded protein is CASSEAASGGETQYF.

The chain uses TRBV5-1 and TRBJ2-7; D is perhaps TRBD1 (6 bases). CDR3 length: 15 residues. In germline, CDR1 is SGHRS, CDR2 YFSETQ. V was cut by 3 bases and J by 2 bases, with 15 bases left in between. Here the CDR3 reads CASSSDQGSAYEQYF. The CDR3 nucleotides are TGCGCCAGCAGCTCGGACCAGGGGAGCGCCTACGAGCAGTACTTC.

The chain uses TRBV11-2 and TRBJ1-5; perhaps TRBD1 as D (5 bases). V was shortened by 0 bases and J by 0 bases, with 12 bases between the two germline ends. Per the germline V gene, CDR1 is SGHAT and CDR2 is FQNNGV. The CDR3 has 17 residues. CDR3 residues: CASSLESGTDSNQPQHF. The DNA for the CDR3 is TGTGCCAGCAGCTTAGAATCGGGGACCGATAGCAATCAGCCCCAGCATTTT.

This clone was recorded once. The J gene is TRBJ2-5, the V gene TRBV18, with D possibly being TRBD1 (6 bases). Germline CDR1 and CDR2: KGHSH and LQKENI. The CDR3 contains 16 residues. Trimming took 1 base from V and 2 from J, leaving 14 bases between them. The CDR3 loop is CASSPRKQGFQETQYF. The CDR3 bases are TGTGCCAGCTCACCACGCAAACAGGGCTTTCAAGAGACCCAGTACTTC.